A selection of T cell receptor beta chains follows, all from one sample in a study of cytomegalovirus exposure and HLA in healthy donors. The method was immunoSEQ multiplex PCR; TCRdb's version includes in-frame clones alone and lacks a portion of them. The data show about 180,000 clones, 77% seen once. The sequenced sample was PBMCs. All receptors come from a woman aged 60-75 years in good health and CMV-seropositive. Each CDR3 is given with its conserved first and last residue. The order of the fields is clone size, J gene, D gene, V gene, CDR3 DNA, CDR3 protein. A D gene is named only where the DNA matches it firmly. Part of the rows lack a size; the others show once, few, many or a class for expanded clones.

size: -; J: TRBJ2-5; D: TRBD2; V: TRBV6-1; DNA: TGTGCCAGTACACAGGTCCTGGGACTAGTGGAGACCCAGTACTTC; CDR3: CASTQVLGLVETQYF
size: few; J: TRBJ1-5; D: -; V: TRBV6-5; DNA: TGTGCCAGCAGCCCGGCGGAGGGGATTCCGCCCCAGCATTTT; CDR3: CASSPAEGIPPQHF
size: -; J: TRBJ2-2; D: TRBD1; V: TRBV19; DNA: TGTGCCAGTAGCCTCGAAGGGGGCCTCGTTGGGGAGCTGTTTTTT; CDR3: CASSLEGGLVGELFF
size: once; J: TRBJ2-3; D: -; V: TRBV7-2; DNA: TGTGCCAGCAGCTTAAGGGGGAACTCAGATACGCAGTATTTT; CDR3: CASSLRGNSDTQYF
size: -; J: TRBJ2-1; D: TRBD1; V: TRBV5-1; DNA: TGCGCCAGCAGCCCGGGACAGGGTCTGGTAGGTGAGCAGTTCTTC; CDR3: CASSPGQGLVGEQFF
size: once; J: TRBJ2-3; D: TRBD2; V: TRBV5-4; DNA: TGTGCCAGCAGCCGGACTAGCGGGATCACAGATACGCAGTATTTT; CDR3: CASSRTSGITDTQYF
size: -; J: TRBJ2-7; D: TRBD1; V: TRBV15; DNA: TGTGCCACCAGCAGGACGCCGGGACAGGGGGCGGGGGAGCAGTACTTC; CDR3: CATSRTPGQGAGEQYF
size: -; J: TRBJ2-2; D: TRBD1; V: TRBV30; DNA: TGTGCCTGGAGCAAGACAGGGTTCTACGCCGGGGAGCTGTTTTTT; CDR3: CAWSKTGFYAGELFF
size: -; J: TRBJ1-4; D: TRBD1; V: TRBV7-3; DNA: TGTGCCAGCAGCTGGCTGAACGACAGGGCAGACGAAAAACTGTTTTTT; CDR3: CASSWLNDRADEKLFF
size: -; J: TRBJ1-3; D: -; V: TRBV5-6; DNA: TGTGCCAGCAGCTTCGTAGGGGTCGCTACTTCTGGAAACACCATATATTTT; CDR3: CASSFVGVATSGNTIYF
size: -; J: TRBJ2-5; D: TRBD2; V: TRBV15; DNA: TGTGCCACCAGCAGAGGAGGTAGCGGGGGGCAAGAGACCCAGTACTTC; CDR3: CATSRGGSGGQETQYF
size: -; J: TRBJ1-5; D: -; V: TRBV19; DNA: TGTGCCAGTAGTATAGGCAGGGGCCCTAATCAGCCCCAGCATTTT; CDR3: CASSIGRGPNQPQHF
size: -; J: TRBJ2-3; D: -; V: TRBV18; DNA: TGTGCCAGCTCACCCCCGGGGACAGATACGCAGTATTTT; CDR3: CASSPPGTDTQYF
size: -; J: TRBJ2-1; D: TRBD2; V: TRBV7-2; DNA: TGTGCCAGCAGCAATCCTTCTAGCGGGGGGCCCCTCAATGAGCAGTTCTTC; CDR3: CASSNPSSGGPLNEQFF
size: -; J: TRBJ2-7; D: TRBD1; V: TRBV5-1; DNA: TGCGCCAGCAGCTGGGGGGACAGGGGGGTTTACGAGCAGTACTTC; CDR3: CASSWGDRGVYEQYF
size: -; J: TRBJ2-5; D: -; V: TRBV7-3; DNA: TGTGCCAGCAGCCTAGGGGGGGTGGGGACCCAGTACTTC; CDR3: CASSLGGVGTQYF
size: -; J: TRBJ2-3; D: -; V: TRBV5-1; DNA: TGCGCCAGCAGCTCCGGGGGAATGGCAGATACGCAGTATTTT; CDR3: CASSSGGMADTQYF
size: once; J: TRBJ2-1; D: TRBD1; V: TRBV7-3; DNA: TGTGCCAGCAGCCGTGATGGGACAGCGTACAATGAGCAGTTCTTC; CDR3: CASSRDGTAYNEQFF
size: -; J: TRBJ2-5; D: TRBD2; V: TRBV9; DNA: TGTGCCAGCAGCGGGGGACTAACACAAGAAGAGACCCAGTACTTC; CDR3: CASSGGLTQEETQYF
size: once; J: TRBJ2-7; D: -; V: TRBV27; DNA: TGTGCCAGCAGTTTATCGCCACCCTACTACGAGCAGTACTTC; CDR3: CASSLSPPYYEQYF
size: -; J: TRBJ1-3; D: -; V: TRBV6-5; DNA: TGTGCCAGCAGTAGCCGGGACAACTCTGGAAACACCATATATTTT; CDR3: CASSSRDNSGNTIYF
size: few; J: TRBJ1-2; D: TRBD1; V: TRBV27; DNA: TGTGCCAGCAGAACTGGGACAGGGAACTATGGCTACACCTTC; CDR3: CASRTGTGNYGYTF
size: -; J: TRBJ2-3; D: -; V: TRBV6-5; DNA: TGTGCCTCGTCGTTAGCCGCAGATACGCAGTATTTT; CDR3: CASSLAADTQYF
size: -; J: TRBJ2-1; D: -; V: TRBV2; DNA: TGTGCCGGAACTCGACTTCCCGGGAATGAGCAGTTCTTC; CDR3: CAGTRLPGNEQFF
size: -; J: TRBJ2-3; D: -; V: TRBV7-2; DNA: TGTGCCAGCAGCCTGCCCGGCAACAGACCCACAGATACGCAGTATTTT; CDR3: CASSLPGNRPTDTQYF
size: -; J: TRBJ2-1; D: TRBD2; V: TRBV30; DNA: TGTGCCTGGAATAGCATGAGCGGGAGTGTAAATGAGCAGTTCTTC; CDR3: CAWNSMSGSVNEQFF
size: -; J: TRBJ2-7; D: TRBD2; V: TRBV4-2; DNA: TGTGCCAGCAGCCAAGATAGAACTAGCGGGCAGCCCTACGAGCAGTACTTC; CDR3: CASSQDRTSGQPYEQYF
size: -; J: TRBJ2-1; D: -; V: TRBV19; DNA: TGTGCCAGTAGTGTTCTCGGCAATGAGCAGTTCTTC; CDR3: CASSVLGNEQFF
size: -; J: TRBJ2-2; D: -; V: TRBV19; DNA: TGTGCCAGTAGTTACGGGAACACCGGGGAGCTGTTTTTT; CDR3: CASSYGNTGELFF
size: once; J: TRBJ2-2; D: -; V: TRBV6-1; DNA: TGTGCCAGCAGCAAACAGAGAAGCACCGGGGAGCTGTTTTTT; CDR3: CASSKQRSTGELFF
size: -; J: TRBJ1-1; D: -; V: TRBV5-8; DNA: TGTGCCAGCAGCTTGCGACAGCAGGGGTCTGAAGCTTTCTTT; CDR3: CASSLRQQGSEAFF
size: few; J: TRBJ1-1; D: TRBD1; V: TRBV18; DNA: TGTGCCAGCTCACCTAAATCGACAGGGAAATTAGGCACTGAAGCTTTCTTT; CDR3: CASSPKSTGKLGTEAFF
size: -; J: TRBJ1-3; D: -; V: TRBV18; DNA: TGTGCCAGCTCACCACAAGGCCTGGGGCTCTCTGGAAACACCATATATTTT; CDR3: CASSPQGLGLSGNTIYF
size: -; J: TRBJ2-6; D: TRBD2; V: TRBV7-6; DNA: TGTGCCAGCAGCTTAAGCGGGGGCTTCTCTGGGGCCAACGGCCTGACTTTC; CDR3: CASSLSGGFSGANGLTF
size: -; J: TRBJ1-2; D: -; V: TRBV7-9; DNA: TGTGCCAGCAGCTTAGAACTCCACTATGGCTACACCTTC; CDR3: CASSLELHYGYTF
size: -; J: TRBJ1-5; D: -; V: TRBV18; DNA: TGTGCCAGCTCACCAGGAGGTGGAAATCAGCCCCAGCATTTT; CDR3: CASSPGGGNQPQHF
size: -; J: TRBJ2-2; D: -; V: TRBV7-9; DNA: TGTGCCAGCAGCTTAGTTTCAAACACCGGGGAGCTGTTTTTT; CDR3: CASSLVSNTGELFF
size: -; J: TRBJ2-5; D: -; V: TRBV5-8; DNA: TGTGCCAGCAGCTCTGGACAGCTCGGCGGGTCAGAGACCCAGTACTTC; CDR3: CASSSGQLGGSETQYF
size: -; J: TRBJ2-3; D: -; V: TRBV4-1; DNA: TGCGCCAGCAGCCAAAACCGGGACATCACAGATACGCAGTATTTT; CDR3: CASSQNRDITDTQYF
size: -; J: TRBJ2-6; D: -; V: TRBV5-1; DNA: TGCGCCAGCATTGAGAATGAAGCTGGGGCCAACGGCCTGACTTTC; CDR3: CASIENEAGANGLTF
size: -; J: TRBJ1-1; D: -; V: TRBV27; DNA: TGTGCCAGCAGTTTACAGAAGAACACTGAAGCTTTCTTT; CDR3: CASSLQKNTEAFF
size: -; J: TRBJ1-3; D: -; V: TRBV6-1; DNA: TGTGCCAGCAGTGAAGCTGCGGGGACCCACTCTGGAAACACCATATATTTT; CDR3: CASSEAAGTHSGNTIYF
size: few; J: TRBJ2-1; D: TRBD2; V: TRBV19; DNA: TGTGCCAGTAGTACAGCGGGGAGGGGTAATGAGCAGTTCTTC; CDR3: CASSTAGRGNEQFF
size: -; J: TRBJ2-7; D: -; V: TRBV15; DNA: TGTGCCACCAGCAGAGCCCCCAGCTCCTACGAGCAGTACTTC; CDR3: CATSRAPSSYEQYF
size: -; J: TRBJ2-7; D: -; V: TRBV9; DNA: TGTGCCAGCAGCGTAGGGAGTAGCAGCTACGAGCAGTACTTC; CDR3: CASSVGSSSYEQYF
size: -; J: TRBJ1-5; D: TRBD1; V: TRBV7-2; DNA: TGTGCCAGCAGCCAGGGACAGGCTAATCAGCCCCAGCATTTT; CDR3: CASSQGQANQPQHF
size: -; J: TRBJ1-5; D: -; V: TRBV25-1; DNA: TGTGCCAGCAGTGAATGTATGTTGGAGGGGCATCAGCCCCAGCATTTT; CDR3: CASSECMLEGHQPQHF
size: once; J: TRBJ2-5; D: -; V: TRBV7-6; DNA: TGTGCCAGCAGCTTACGCCCGGGACATCAAGAGACCCAGTACTTC; CDR3: CASSLRPGHQETQYF